This record covers a single TCR beta chain. The target antigen is unknown. Sorted-subset replicate PCRs used 200 ng DNA, about 30,000 T cell genomes. Method: immunoSEQ multiplex PCR; TCRdb's copy keeps in-frame clones and lacks some. The sample gives under 1,900,000 clones, approximately 98.5% of which show up once; under 0.45% is in the top ten. The CDR3 totals 15 residues. The germline CDR1 and CDR2 sequences are SGHTA and FQGNSA. V lost 5 bases, J lost 2 bases, and 12 bases lay in between. These data originate in a study of shared clonotypes between healthy human individuals. Study results and caveats: With few donors, the genetic and exposure-history diversity represented was limited. What naive subsets generally showed was a larger estimated richness than memory subsets showed. Across a handful of donors, naive CD4 shared roughly 5.2%, naive CD8 under 4%, memory CD4 roughly 2.2%, memory CD8 around 0.36%.

The sequencing input was naive CD4+ T cells sorted from blood. As for subset: CD45RA+ positively selected. This receptor was obtained from a young man in good health. This rearrangement joins TRBV7-2 to TRBJ2-2; D possibly corresponds to TRBD2 (6 bases). CDR3 DNA sequence: TGTGCCAGCAGCAGACTAGTGTTTAACACCGGGGAGCTGTTTTTT. This gives the protein CASSRLVFNTGELFF.